Listed below are T cell receptor beta chains from one sample, sequenced in a study of CD8+CD57+ T cells in acquired aplastic anemia. TCRdb reanalysed the reads using MiXCR and keeps one entry per CDR3 protein. The sample contains a few hundred thousand distinct CDR3 sequences, almost 50% of which appear only once. Material: sorted CD4+, CD8+, or CD8+CD57+ T cells (not recorded which) from PBMCs. The receptors were gathered from a human donor with aplastic anemia. Each CDR3 is given with its conserved first and last residue. A D gene is named only where the DNA matches it firmly. Expanded clones get a size class; other rows say once, few or many, or leave the size out.

TRBV28	few	TRBJ1-4	NA	TGTGCCAGCAAGGAACAGGGCTCTAATGAAAAACTGTTTTTT	CASKEQGSNEKLFF
TRBV2	NA	TRBJ1-2	NA	TGTGCCAGCAGTGACAAGGGGGATGACTATGGCTACACCTTC	CASSDKGDDYGYTF
TRBV7-2	NA	TRBJ2-7	TRBD1	TGTGCCAGCAGCTCTAGAGGGGGCCCTACCTACGAGCAGTACTTC	CASSSRGGPTYEQYF
TRBV5-8	many	TRBJ2-6	NA	TGTGCCAGCAGCACCGGGACACCCCGATCTGGGGCCAACGTCCTGACTTTC	CASSTGTPRSGANVLTF
TRBV15	NA	TRBJ2-5	TRBD2	TGTGCCAGCAGGGCTCGGACTAGCGGGGGTCGGGAGACCCAGTACTTC	CASRARTSGGRETQYF
TRBV7-9	NA	TRBJ1-6	TRBD1	TGTGCCAGCAGCCCCGAAACAGGGGGACAGGATAATTCACCCCTCCACTTT	CASSPETGGQDNSPLHF
TRBV4-1	few	TRBJ2-3	TRBD2	TGCGCCAGCAGCCAAGCGGAGGGACTAGCGGGGGGGCAGAGCACAGATACGCAGTATTTT	CASSQAEGLAGGQSTDTQYF
TRBV5-1	many	TRBJ1-1	NA	TGCGCCAGCAGCTCAAACACTGAAGCTTTCTTT	CASSSNTEAFF
TRBV20-1	many	TRBJ1-1	NA	TGCAGTGCTAGAGGGGGCAGGGTAAAAACTGAAGCTTTCTTT	CSARGGRVKTEAFF
TRBV19	many	TRBJ2-7	TRBD1	TGTGCCAGTAGTCCCTTACCCCGGGACAGGGGCCTCCCCTCCTACTACGAGCAGTACTTC	CASSPLPRDRGLPSYYEQYF
TRBV29-1	NA	TRBJ2-5	TRBD2	TGCAGCGTTGAAGATGGGGGACTAGCGGGGGAGACCCAGTACTTC	CSVEDGGLAGETQYF
TRBV5-1	NA	TRBJ2-5	TRBD1	TGCGCCAGCAGCAAGGACAGGGGTGGGGGAGAGACCCAGTACTTC	CASSKDRGGGETQYF
TRBV7-9	once	TRBJ2-1	TRBD2	TGTGCCAGCAGTCCTACTAGCGGGTCGGGAAATGAGCAGTTCTTC	CASSPTSGSGNEQFF
TRBV13	few	TRBJ2-3	NA	TGTGCCAGCAGTGAAGCGCCCAGCACGAGCACAGATACGCAGTATTTT	CASSEAPSTSTDTQYF
TRBV27	many	TRBJ2-5	NA	TGTGCCAGCAGACACGAAACGGGAGAGACCCAGTACTTC	CASRHETGETQYF
TRBV20-1	many	TRBJ2-3	TRBD1	TGCAGTGCTGCCCCCGGGACAGGGGGCAAAGATACGCAGTATTTT	CSAAPGTGGKDTQYF
TRBV6-1	once	TRBJ2-7	NA	TGTGCCAGCAGTGAAGTGGGCAGCTCCTACGAGCAGTACTTC	CASSEVGSSYEQYF
TRBV19	NA	TRBJ1-3	NA	TGTGCCAGTAGTATAGGAGGCCGCTCTGGAAACACCATATATTTT	CASSIGGRSGNTIYF